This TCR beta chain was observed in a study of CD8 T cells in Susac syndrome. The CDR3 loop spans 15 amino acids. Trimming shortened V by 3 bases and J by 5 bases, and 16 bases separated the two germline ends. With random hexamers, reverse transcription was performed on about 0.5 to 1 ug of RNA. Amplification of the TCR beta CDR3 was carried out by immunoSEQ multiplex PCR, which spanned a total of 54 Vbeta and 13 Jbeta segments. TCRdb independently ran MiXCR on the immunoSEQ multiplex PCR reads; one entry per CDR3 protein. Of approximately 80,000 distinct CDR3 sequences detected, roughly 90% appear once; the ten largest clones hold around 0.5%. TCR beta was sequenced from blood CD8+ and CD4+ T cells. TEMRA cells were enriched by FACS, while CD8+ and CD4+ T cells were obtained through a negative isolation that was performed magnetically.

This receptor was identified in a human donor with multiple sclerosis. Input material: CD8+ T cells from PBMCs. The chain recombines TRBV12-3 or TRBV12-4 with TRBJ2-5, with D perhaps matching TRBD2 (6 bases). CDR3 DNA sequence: TGTGCCAGCAGTTTCGGGACGGGAGTTGGCGAGACCCAGTACTTC. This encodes CASSFGTGVGETQYF.